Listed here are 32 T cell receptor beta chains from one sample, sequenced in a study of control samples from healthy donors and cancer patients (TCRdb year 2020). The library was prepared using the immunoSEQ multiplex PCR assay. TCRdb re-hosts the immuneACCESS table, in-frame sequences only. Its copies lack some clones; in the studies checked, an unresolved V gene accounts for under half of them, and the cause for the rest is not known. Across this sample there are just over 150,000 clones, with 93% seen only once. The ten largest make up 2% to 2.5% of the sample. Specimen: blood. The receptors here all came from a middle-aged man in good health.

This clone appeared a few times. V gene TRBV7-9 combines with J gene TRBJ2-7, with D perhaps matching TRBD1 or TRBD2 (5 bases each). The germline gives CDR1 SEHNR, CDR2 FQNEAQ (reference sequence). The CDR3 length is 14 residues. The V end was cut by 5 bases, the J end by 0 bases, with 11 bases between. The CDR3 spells CASSHGGSSYEQYF. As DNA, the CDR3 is TGTGCCAGCAGCCATGGGGGTAGCTCCTACGAGCAGTACTTC.

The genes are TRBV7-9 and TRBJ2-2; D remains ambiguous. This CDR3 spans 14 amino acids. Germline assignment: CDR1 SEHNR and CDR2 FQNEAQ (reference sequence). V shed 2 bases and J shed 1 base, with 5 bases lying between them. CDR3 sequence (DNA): TGTGCCAGCAGCTTAAGCAGGAACACCGGGGAGCTGTTTTTT. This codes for CASSLSRNTGELFF.

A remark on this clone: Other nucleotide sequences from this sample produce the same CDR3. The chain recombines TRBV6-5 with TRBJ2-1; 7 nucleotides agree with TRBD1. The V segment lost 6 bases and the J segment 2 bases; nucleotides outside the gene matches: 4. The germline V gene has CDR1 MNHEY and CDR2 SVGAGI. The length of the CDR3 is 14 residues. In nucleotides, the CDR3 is TGTGCCAGCAGAGGGCAGGGGGCCTACAATGAGCAGTTCTTC. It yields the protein CASRGQGAYNEQFF.

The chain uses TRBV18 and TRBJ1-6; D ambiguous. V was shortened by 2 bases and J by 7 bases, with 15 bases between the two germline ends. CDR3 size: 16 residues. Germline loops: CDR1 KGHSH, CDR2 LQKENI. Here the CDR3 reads CASSPDSVSPNSPLHF. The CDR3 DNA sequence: TGTGCCAGCTCACCAGACTCGGTGAGTCCCAATTCACCCCTCCACTTT.

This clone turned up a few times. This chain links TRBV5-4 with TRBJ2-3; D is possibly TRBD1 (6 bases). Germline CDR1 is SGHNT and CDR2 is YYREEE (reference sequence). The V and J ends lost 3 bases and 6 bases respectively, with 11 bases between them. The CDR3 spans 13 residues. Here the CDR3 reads CASSSGQPDTQYF. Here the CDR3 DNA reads TGTGCCAGCAGCTCCGGACAGCCCGATACGCAGTATTTT.

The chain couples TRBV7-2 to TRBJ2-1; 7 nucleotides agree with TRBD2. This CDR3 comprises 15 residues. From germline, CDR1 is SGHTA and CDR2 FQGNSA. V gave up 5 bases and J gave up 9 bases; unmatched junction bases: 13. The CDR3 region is CASSEDGGSWREQFF. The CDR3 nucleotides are TGTGCCAGCAGCGAAGATGGCGGGAGTTGGCGTGAGCAGTTCTTC.

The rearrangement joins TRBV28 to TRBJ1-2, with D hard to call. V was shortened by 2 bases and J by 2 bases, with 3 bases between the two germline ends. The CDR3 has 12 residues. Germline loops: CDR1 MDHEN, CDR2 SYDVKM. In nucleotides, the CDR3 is TGTGCCAGCAGTTTACCAAACTATGGCTACACCTTC. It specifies CASSLPNYGYTF.

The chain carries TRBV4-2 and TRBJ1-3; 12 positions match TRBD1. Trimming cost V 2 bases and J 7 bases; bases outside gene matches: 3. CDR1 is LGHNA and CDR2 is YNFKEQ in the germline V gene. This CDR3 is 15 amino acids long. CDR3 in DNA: TGTGCCAGCAGCCAAAAGGGACAGGGGGCGAACACCATATATTTT. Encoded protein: CASSQKGQGANTIYF.

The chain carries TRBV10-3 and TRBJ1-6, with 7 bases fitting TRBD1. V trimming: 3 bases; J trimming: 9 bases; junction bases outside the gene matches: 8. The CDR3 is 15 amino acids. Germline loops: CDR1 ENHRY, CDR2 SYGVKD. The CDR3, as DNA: TGTGCCATCAGTGATCCCGGGACAGATACTTCACCCCTCCACTTT. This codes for CAISDPGTDTSPLHF.

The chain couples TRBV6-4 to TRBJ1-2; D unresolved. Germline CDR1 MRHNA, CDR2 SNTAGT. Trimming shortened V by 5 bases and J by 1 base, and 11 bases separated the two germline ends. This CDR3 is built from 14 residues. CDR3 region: CASSPSGFNYGYTF. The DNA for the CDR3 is TGTGCCAGCAGTCCTAGTGGATTTAACTATGGCTACACCTTC.

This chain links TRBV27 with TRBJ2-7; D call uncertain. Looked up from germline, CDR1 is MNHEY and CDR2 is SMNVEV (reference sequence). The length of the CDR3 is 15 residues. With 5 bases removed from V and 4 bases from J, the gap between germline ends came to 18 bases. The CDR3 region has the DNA TGTGCCAGCAGTCCGTCATATCATACCCCTTACGAGCAGTACTTC. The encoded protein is CASSPSYHTPYEQYF.

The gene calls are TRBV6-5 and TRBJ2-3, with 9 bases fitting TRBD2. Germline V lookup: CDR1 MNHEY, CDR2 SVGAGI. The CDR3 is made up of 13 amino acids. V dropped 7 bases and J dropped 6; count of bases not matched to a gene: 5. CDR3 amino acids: CASTSSGIDTQYF. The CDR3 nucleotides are TGTGCCAGCACCTCTAGCGGGATCGATACGCAGTATTTT.

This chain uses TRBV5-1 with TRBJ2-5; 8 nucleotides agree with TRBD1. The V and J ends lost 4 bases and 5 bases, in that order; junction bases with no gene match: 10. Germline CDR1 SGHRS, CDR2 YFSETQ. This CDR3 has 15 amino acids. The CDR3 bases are TGCGCCAGCAGCCGCGGACAGGGTGGTTACGAGACCCAGTACTTC. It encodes CASSRGQGGYETQYF.

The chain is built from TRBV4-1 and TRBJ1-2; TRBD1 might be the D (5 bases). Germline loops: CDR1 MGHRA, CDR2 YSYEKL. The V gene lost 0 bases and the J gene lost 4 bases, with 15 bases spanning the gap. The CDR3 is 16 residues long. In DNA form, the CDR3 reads TGCGCCAGCAGCCAAGATACCCCAGGGTTTATCTATGGCTACACCTTC. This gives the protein CASSQDTPGFIYGYTF.

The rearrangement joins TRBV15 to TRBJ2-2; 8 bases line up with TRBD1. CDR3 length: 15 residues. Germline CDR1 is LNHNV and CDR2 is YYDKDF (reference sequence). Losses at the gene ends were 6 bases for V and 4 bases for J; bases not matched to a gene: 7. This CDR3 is CATRRTGLPTGELFF. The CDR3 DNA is TGTGCCACCAGGCGGACAGGGTTGCCCACCGGGGAGCTGTTTTTT.

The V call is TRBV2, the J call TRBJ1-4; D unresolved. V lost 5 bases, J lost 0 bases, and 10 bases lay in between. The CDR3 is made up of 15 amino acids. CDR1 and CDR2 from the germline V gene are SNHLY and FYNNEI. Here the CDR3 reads CASSRDRTTNEKLFF. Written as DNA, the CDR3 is TGTGCCAGCAGTCGAGACCGGACAACTAATGAAAAACTGTTTTTT. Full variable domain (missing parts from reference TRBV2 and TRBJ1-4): EPEVTQTPSHQVTQMGQEVILRCVPISNHLYFYWYRQILGQKVEFLVSFYNNEISEKSEIFDDQFSVERPDGSNFTLKIRSTKLEDSAMYFCASSRDRTTNEKLFFGSGTQLSVL.

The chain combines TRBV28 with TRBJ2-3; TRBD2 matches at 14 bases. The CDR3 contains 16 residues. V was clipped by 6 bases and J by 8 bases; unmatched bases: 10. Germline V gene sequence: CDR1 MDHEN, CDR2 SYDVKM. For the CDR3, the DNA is TGTGCCAGCAGAGCGACTAGCGGGAGGGCCACGGGTACGCAGTATTTT. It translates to CASRATSGRATGTQYF.

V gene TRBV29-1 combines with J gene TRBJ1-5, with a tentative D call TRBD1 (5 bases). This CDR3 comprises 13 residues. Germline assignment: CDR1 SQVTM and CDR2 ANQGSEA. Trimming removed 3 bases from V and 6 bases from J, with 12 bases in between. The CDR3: CSVEGQGGQPQHF. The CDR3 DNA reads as TGCAGCGTTGAGGGGCAGGGAGGTCAGCCCCAGCATTTT.

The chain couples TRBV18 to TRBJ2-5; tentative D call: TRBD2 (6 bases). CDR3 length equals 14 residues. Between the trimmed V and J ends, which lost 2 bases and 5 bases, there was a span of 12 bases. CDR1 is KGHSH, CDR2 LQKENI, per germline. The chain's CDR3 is CASSPDYGGETQYF. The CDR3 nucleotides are TGTGCCAGCTCACCAGATTACGGAGGGGAGACCCAGTACTTC.

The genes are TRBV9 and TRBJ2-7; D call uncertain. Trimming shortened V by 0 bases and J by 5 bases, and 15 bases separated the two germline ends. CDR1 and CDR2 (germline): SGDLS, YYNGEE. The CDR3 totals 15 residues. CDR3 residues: CASSVAPDAPHEQYF. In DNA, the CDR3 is TGTGCCAGCAGCGTAGCCCCGGACGCCCCCCACGAGCAGTACTTC.

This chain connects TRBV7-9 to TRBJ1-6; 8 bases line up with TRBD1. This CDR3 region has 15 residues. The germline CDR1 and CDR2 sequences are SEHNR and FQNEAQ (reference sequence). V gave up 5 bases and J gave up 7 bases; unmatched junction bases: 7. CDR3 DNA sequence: TGTGCCAGCAGCCCAGGGACAGGTGTAAATTCACCCCTCCACTTT. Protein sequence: CASSPGTGVNSPLHF. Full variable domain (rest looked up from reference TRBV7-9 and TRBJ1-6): DTGVSQNPRHKITKRGQNVTFRCDPISEHNRLYWYRQTLGQGPEFLTYFQNEAQLEKSRLLSDRFSAERPKGSFSTLEIQRTEQGDSAMYLCASSPGTGVNSPLHFGNGTRLTVT.

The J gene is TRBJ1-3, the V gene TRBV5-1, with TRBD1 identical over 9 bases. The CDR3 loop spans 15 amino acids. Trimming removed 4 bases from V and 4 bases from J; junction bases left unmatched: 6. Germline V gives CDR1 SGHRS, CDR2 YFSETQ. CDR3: CASSTDRGQGNTIYF. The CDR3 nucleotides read TGCGCCAGCAGCACGGACAGGGGACAGGGAAACACCATATATTTT.

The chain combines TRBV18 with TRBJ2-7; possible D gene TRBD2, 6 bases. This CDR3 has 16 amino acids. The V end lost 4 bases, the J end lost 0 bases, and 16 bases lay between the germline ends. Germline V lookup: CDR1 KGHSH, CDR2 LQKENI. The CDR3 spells CASSLGGGQSSYEQYF. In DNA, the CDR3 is TGTGCCAGCTCACTTGGCGGAGGGCAAAGCTCCTACGAGCAGTACTTC.

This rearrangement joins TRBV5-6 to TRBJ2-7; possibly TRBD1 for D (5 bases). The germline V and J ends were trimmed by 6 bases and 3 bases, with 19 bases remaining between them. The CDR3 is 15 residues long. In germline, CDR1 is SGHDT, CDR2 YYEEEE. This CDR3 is CASTPAGRELYEQYF. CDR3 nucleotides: TGTGCCAGCACCCCTGCTGGCAGGGAACTCTACGAGCAGTACTTC.

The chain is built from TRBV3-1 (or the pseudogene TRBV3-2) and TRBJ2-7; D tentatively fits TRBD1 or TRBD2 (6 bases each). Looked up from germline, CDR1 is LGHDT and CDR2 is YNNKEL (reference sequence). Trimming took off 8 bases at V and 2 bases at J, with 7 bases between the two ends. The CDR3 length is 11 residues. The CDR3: CASGGPYEQYF. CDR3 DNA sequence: TGTGCCAGCGGGGGGCCCTACGAGCAGTACTTC.

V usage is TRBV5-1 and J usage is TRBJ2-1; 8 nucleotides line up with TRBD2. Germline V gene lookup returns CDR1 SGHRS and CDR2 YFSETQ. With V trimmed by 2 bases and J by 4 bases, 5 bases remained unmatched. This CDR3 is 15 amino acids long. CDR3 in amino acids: CASSLLAEPYNEQFF. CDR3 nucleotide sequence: TGCGCCAGCAGCTTACTAGCGGAACCGTACAATGAGCAGTTCTTC.

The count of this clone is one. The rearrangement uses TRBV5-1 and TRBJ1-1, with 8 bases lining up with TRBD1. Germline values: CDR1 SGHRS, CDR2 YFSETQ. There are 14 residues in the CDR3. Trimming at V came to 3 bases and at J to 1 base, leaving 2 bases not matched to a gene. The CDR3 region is CASSSGQGNTEAFF. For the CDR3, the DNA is TGCGCCAGCAGCTCCGGACAGGGGAACACTGAAGCTTTCTTT.

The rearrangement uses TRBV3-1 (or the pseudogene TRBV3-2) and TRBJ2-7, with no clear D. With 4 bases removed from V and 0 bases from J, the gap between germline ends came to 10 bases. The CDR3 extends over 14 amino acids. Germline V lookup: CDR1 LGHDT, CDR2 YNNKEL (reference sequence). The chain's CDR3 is CASSPLEASYEQYF. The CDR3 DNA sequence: TGTGCCAGCAGCCCCCTCGAGGCCTCCTACGAGCAGTACTTC.

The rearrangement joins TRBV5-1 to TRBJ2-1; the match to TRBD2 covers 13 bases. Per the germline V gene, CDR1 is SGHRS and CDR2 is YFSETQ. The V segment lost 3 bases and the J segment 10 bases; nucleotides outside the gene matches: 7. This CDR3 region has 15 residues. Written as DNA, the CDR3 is TGCGCCAGCAGCTCTCGGACTAGCGGGAGCGCCGAGCAGTTCTTC. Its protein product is CASSSRTSGSAEQFF.

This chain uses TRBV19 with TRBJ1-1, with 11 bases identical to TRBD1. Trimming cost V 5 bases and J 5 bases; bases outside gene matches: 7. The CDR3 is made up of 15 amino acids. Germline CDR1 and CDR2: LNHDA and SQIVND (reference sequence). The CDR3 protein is CASSPWTGGGTEAFF. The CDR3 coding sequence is TGTGCCAGTAGTCCTTGGACAGGGGGCGGAACTGAAGCTTTCTTT.

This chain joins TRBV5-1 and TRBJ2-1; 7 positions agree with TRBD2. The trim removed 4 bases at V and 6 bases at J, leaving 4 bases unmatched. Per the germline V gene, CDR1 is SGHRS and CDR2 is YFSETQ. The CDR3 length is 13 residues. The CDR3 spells CASSPSGINEQFF. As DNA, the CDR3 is TGCGCCAGCAGCCCTAGCGGAATCAATGAGCAGTTCTTC.

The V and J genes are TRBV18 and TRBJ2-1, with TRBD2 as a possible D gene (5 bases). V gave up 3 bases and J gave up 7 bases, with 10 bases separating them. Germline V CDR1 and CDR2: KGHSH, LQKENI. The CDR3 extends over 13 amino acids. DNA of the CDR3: TGTGCCAGCTCACCTGCTAGCATAAATGAGCAGTTCTTC. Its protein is CASSPASINEQFF.